The text below deals with one TCR beta chain. In this sample, this clonotype turned up many times. Its antigen target is currently unknown. A read error may produce the germline difference seen at one junction end. The CDR3 contains 14 residues, cysteine and phenylalanine counted. Only the CDR3 region is kept as DNA, spanning 42 bases read in frame from base 1. In light of the paper, this sample's treatment or condition label describes: allogeneic hematopoietic cell transplantation with graft depleted of TCRalphabeta T cells and CD19 B cells. Transplant recipients were children who received TCRalphabeta/CD19-depleted allogeneic hematopoietic cell grafts. The library was generated by PCR. The run used an Illumina HiSeq 2500. To normalize quantification of the TCRbeta repertoire, the TCR libraries were built with molecular barcoding that relied on unique molecular identifiers. In TCRdb, the public reads were trimmed at Q25 with fastp and aligned with MiXCR, with productive beta chains retained. CDR3 protein sequences are deduplicated, and each keeps its most common genes and DNA. Within this sample are some 150,000 distinct CDR3 sequences, with roughly 9% of them counted one time only. 15% to 20% of the sample rests with the top ten.

The data belong to a study of T-cell reconstitution after alpha-beta-depleted transplantation in children (TCRdb year 2016). Notes on the research overall: The study quantitatively tracked T-cell immune reconstitution after TCRalphabeta/CD19-depleted allogeneic hematopoietic cell transplantation in children using TCR repertoire profiling. Findings and caveats that apply to the study as a whole: In some patients, high TCRbeta diversity at day 60 was attributed to recipient T cells and intrathymic progenitors that had survived conditioning. The apparently early alphabetaT-cell count recovery about two months after transplant was reportedly dependent on only several hundred rapidly expanded clones derived from non-depleted graft cells. Over the following months the frequencies of hyperexpanded clones went down, and after one year T-cell counts and TCRbeta diversity were mostly credited to newly produced T cells.

Sequences were derived from PBMCs, mostly from graft donor cells, sampled 180 days after TCRalphabeta/CD19-depleted stem cell transplant. The sequence joins TRBV12-3 or TRBV12-4 to TRBJ2-3; the D element could tentatively be TRBD1 or TRBD2, as 5 bases agree for each. This receptor was identified in a female patient aged 2 to 10 who had a stem cell transplant for congenital amegakaryocytic thrombocytopenia, so the T cells may come from the graft donor. At the DNA level, the sequence is TGTGCCAGCAGTGTAGCGACAGCCACAGATACGCAGTATTTT. This codes for CASSVATATDTQYF.